This T cell receptor (beta chain) stems from a study of T cells in localized non-small cell lung cancer. Clones were sequenced by immunoSEQ multiplex PCR, and TCRdb holds only the in-frame ones, with some missing. Of under 15,000 clones listed, around 82% are singletons. Of note for this clone: Its antigen is currently unknown.

Whole-study findings and limits: Maximal T cell clonality occurred in uninvolved adjacent lung, with tumor ranking below it. Elevated circulating T cell density in blood was associated with longer overall survival. Across samples, adjacent lung featured a median around 56 of the top 100 tumor clones.

Germline CDR1 SGHRS, CDR2 YFSETQ. Trimming shortened V by 4 bases and J by 4 bases, and 12 bases separated the two germline ends. The CDR3 covers 13 residues. This chain connects TRBV5-1 to TRBJ2-7, with D perhaps assigned TRBD1 or TRBD2 (5 bases each). This sequence originates from a male donor aged 60 or older with stage I lung adenocarcinoma. Material: peripheral blood, obtained before any cancer treatment. For the CDR3, the DNA is TGCGCCAGCAGCCATGGGACGGGATACGAGCAGTACTTC. As protein: CASSHGTGYEQYF.